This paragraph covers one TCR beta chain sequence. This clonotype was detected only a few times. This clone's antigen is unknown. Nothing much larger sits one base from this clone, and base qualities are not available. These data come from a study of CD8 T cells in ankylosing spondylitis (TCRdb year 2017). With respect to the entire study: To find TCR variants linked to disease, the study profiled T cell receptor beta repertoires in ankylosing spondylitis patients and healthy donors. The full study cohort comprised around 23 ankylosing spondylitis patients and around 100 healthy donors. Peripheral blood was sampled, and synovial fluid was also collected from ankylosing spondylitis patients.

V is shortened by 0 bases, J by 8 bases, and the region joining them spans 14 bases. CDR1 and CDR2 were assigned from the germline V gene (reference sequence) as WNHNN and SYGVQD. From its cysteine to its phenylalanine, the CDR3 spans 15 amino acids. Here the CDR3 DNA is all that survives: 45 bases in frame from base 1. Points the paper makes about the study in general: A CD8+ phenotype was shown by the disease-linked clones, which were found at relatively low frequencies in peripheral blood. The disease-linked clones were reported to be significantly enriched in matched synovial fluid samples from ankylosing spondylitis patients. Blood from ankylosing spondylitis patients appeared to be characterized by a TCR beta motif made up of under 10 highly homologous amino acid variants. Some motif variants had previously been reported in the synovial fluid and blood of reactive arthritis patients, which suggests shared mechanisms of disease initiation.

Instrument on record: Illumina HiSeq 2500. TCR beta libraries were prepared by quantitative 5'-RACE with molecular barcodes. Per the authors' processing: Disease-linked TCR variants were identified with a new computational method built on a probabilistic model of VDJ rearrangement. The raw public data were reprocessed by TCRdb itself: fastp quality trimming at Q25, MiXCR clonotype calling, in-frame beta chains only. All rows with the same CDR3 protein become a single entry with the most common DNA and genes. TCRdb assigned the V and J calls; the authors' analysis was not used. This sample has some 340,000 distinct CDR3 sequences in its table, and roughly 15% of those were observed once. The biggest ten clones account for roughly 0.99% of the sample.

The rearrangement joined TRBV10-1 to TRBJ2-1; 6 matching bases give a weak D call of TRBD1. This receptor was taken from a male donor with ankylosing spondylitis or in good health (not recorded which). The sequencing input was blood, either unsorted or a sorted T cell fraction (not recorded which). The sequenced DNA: TGCGCCAGCAGTGAGTCGAAACAGGGTTTATATGAGCAGTTCTTC. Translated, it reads CASSESKQGLYEQFF.